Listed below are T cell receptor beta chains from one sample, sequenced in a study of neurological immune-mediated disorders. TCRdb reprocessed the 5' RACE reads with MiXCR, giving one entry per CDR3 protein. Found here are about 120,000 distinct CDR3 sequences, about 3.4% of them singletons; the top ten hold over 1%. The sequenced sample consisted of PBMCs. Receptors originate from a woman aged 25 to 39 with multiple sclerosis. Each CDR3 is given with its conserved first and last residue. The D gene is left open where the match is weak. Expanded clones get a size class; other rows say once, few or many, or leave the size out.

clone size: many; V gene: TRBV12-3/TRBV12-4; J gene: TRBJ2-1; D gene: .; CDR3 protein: CASSLRWRGETSNEQFF; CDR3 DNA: TGTGCCAGCAGTTTGAGATGGAGGGGGGAGACTAGCAATGAGCAGTTCTTC
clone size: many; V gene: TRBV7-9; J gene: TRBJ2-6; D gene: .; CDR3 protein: CASSFGGTGANVLTF; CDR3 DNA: TGTGCCAGCAGCTTTGGGGGTACTGGGGCCAACGTCCTGACTTTC
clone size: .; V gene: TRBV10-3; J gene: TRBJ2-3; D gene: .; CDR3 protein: CAISENSGTSDTQYF; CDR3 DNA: TGTGCCATCAGTGAAAATTCAGGGACTTCAGATACGCAGTATTTT
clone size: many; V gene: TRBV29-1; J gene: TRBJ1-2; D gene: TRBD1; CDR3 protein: CSVANRGSGYTF; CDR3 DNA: TGCAGCGTGGCTAACAGGGGAAGTGGCTACACCTTC
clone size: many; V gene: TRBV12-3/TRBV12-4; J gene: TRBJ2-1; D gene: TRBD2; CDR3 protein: CASSFGGAGNEQFF; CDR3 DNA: TGTGCCAGCAGTTTCGGGGGGGCCGGCAATGAGCAGTTCTTC
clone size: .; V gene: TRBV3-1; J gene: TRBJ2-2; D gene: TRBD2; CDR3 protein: CANREAGERTGELFF; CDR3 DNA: TGTGCCAACCGAGAAGCGGGAGAACGGACCGGGGAGCTGTTTTTT
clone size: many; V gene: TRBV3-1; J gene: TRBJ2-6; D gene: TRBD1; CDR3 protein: CASSPTGTGANVLTF; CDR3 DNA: TGTGCCAGCAGCCCGACAGGGACCGGGGCCAACGTCCTGACTTTC
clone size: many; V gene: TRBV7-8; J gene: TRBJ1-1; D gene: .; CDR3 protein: CASSLAQTGLRTEAFF; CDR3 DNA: TGTGCCAGCAGCTTAGCGCAGACAGGCCTCCGCACTGAAGCTTTCTTT
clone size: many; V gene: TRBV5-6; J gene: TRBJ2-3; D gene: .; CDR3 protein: CASSLPGSDTQYF; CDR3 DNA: TGTGCCAGCAGCCTCCCGGGTTCAGATACGCAGTATTTT
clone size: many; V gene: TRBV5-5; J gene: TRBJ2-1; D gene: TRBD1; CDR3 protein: CASSLVPAAGTGYNEQFF; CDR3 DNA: TGTGCCAGCAGCCTAGTCCCTGCGGCGGGGACAGGGTACAATGAGCAGTTCTTC
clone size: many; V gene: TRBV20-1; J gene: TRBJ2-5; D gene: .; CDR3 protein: CSGRQVQETQYF; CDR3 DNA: TGCAGTGGCAGACAGGTCCAAGAGACCCAGTACTTC
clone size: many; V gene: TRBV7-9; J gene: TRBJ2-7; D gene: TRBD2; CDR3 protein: CASSSLPGGGSYEQYF; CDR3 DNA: TGTGCCAGCAGCTCCCTTCCCGGGGGGGGCTCCTACGAGCAGTACTTC
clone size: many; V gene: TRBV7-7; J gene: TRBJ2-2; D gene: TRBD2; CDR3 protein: CASSSSGGANTGELFF; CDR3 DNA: TGTGCCAGCAGCTCCAGCGGGGGGGCCAACACCGGGGAGCTGTTTTTT
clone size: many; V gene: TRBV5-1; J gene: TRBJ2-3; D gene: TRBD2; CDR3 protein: CASSILTSGVSDTQYF; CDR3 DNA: TGCGCCAGCAGCATCCTGACTAGCGGGGTGTCAGATACGCAGTATTTT
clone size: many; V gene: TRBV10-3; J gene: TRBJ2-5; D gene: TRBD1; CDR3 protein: CAISDLTGTLETQYF; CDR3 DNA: TGTGCCATCAGTGACCTGACAGGGACATTAGAGACCCAGTACTTC
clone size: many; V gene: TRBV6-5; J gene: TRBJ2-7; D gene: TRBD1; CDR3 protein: CASSYGGTGSYEQYF; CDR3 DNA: TGTGCCAGCAGTTACGGGGGGACAGGTTCCTACGAGCAGTACTTC
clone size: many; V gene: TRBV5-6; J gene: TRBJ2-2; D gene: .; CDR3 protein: CASSPYTGELFF; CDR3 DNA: TGTGCCAGCAGCCCTTACACCGGGGAGCTGTTTTTT
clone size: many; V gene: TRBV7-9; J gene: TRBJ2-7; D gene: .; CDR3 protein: CASTRRDSYEQYF; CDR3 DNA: TGTGCCAGCACCCGAAGGGATTCCTACGAGCAGTACTTC
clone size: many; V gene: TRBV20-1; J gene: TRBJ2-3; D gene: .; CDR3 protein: CSARDRGSARTDTQYF; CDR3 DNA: TGCAGTGCTAGAGACCGGGGTTCAGCCCGCACAGATACGCAGTATTTT
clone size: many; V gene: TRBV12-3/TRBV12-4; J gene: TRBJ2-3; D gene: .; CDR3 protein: CASFGESTDTQYF; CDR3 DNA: TGTGCCAGCTTCGGAGAAAGCACAGATACGCAGTATTTT
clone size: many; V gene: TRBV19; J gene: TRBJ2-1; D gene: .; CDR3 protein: CASSIRGTDNEQFF; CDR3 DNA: TGTGCCAGTAGTATAAGGGGAACAGACAATGAGCAGTTCTTC
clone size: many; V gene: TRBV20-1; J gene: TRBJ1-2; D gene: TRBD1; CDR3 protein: CSAIGTGGSNYGYTF; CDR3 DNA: TGCAGTGCTATCGGGACAGGGGGCTCAAACTATGGCTACACCTTC
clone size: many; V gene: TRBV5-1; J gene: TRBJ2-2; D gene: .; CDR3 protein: CASSLADTGELFF; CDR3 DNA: TGCGCCAGCAGCTTGGCAGACACCGGGGAGCTGTTTTTT
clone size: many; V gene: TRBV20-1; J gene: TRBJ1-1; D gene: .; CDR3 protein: CSARALNTEAFF; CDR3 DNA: TGCAGTGCTAGAGCCTTGAACACTGAAGCTTTCTTT
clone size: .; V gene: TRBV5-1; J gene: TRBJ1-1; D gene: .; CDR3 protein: CASSFDGGNTEAFF; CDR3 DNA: TGCGCCAGCAGCTTCGACGGAGGGAACACTGAAGCTTTCTTT
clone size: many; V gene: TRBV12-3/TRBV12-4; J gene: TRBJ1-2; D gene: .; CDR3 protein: CASSSVPLYGYTF; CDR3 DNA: TGTGCCAGCAGTTCCGTTCCCCTCTATGGCTACACCTTC
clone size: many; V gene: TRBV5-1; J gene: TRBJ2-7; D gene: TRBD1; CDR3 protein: CASSPGTGYSEQYF; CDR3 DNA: TGCGCCAGCAGCCCCGGGACAGGGTATAGCGAGCAGTACTTC
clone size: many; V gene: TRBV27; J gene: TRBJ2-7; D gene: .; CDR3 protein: CASSSKRDTYEQYF; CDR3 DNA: TGTGCCAGCAGTTCAAAGCGGGACACCTACGAGCAGTACTTC